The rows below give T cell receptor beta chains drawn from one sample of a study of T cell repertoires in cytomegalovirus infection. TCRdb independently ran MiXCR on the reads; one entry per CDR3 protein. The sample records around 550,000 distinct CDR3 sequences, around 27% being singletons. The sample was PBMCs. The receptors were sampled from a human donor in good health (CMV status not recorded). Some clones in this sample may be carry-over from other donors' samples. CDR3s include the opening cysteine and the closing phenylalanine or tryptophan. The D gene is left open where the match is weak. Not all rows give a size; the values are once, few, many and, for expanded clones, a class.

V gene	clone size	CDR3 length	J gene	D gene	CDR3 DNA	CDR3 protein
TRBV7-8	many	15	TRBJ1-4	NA	TGTGCCAGCAGCTTAGGCGGCTACTCCGGGGAAAAACTGTTTTTT	CASSLGGYSGEKLFF
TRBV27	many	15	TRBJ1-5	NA	TGTGCCAGCAGACTGTTAGGGGGGCCGGACCAGCCCCAGCATTTT	CASRLLGGPDQPQHF
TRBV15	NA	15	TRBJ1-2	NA	TGTGCCACCAGCAGAGGGCAGCAGCTAGGATCTGGCTACACCTTC	CATSRGQQLGSGYTF
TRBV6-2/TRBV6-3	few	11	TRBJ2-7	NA	TGTGCCAGCGGTCAGGTCTACGAGCAGTACTTC	CASGQVYEQYF
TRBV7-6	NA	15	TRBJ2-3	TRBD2	TGTGCCAGCAGCTTAGCTAGCGGGAGATTGGATACGCAGTATTTT	CASSLASGRLDTQYF
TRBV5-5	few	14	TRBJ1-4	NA	TGTGCCAGCAGCTCCGAACTGGCAGATGAAAAACTGTTTTTT	CASSSELADEKLFF
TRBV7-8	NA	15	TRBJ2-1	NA	TGTGCCAGCAGCGGAACTGAACCAAGTTACAATGAGCAGTTCTTC	CASSGTEPSYNEQFF
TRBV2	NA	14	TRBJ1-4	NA	TGTGCCAGCAGTGAACGGGACACTTATGAAAAACTGTTTTTT	CASSERDTYEKLFF
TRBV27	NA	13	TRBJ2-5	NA	TGTGCCAGCAGTTTAGTTTCTCGGGAGACCCAGTACTTC	CASSLVSRETQYF
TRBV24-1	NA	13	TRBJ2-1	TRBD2	TGTGCCACCCGGACTAGCGGGAACAATGAGCAGTTCTTC	CATRTSGNNEQFF
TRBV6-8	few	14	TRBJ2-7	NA	TGTGCCAGCAGTTACGGTGGGAGAGGGTGGGAGCAGTACTTC	CASSYGGRGWEQYF
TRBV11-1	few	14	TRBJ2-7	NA	TGTGCCAGCAGCCCCCCCGGGACTTACTACGAGCAGTACTTC	CASSPPGTYYEQYF
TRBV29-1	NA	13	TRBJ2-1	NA	TGCAGCGTAAGGGCCCGAGGGGTCAATGAGCAGTTCTTC	CSVRARGVNEQFF
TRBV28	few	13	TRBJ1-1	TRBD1	TGTGCCAGCGGACAGGGGGCGCGGGCTCAGTCTTTCTTT	CASGQGARAQSFF
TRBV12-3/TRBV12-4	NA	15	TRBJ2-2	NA	TGTGCCAGCAGTTTAATGGGGGCAAGGTCCGGGGAGCTGTTTTTT	CASSLMGARSGELFF
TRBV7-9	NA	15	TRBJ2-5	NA	TGTGCCAGCAGATCGGTCGGGGTAATCCAAGAGACCCAGTACTTC	CASRSVGVIQETQYF
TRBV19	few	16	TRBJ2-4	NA	TGTGCCAGTAGTATGCCGGATCAACTAGCCAAAAACATTCAGTACTTC	CASSMPDQLAKNIQYF
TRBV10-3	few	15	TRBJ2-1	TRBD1	TGTGCCATCAGTTTGCCGGGACAGGGTAACAATGAGCAGTTCTTC	CAISLPGQGNNEQFF
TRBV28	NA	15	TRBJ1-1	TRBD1	TGTGCCAGCAGCAATCACCAGGGGGGAGACACTGAAGCTTTCTTT	CASSNHQGGDTEAFF
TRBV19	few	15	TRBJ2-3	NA	TGTGCCAGTAGTATTAGTTCACCTAGCACAGATACGCAGTATTTT	CASSISSPSTDTQYF
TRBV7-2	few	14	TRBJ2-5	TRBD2	TGTGCCAGCAGCCGGACTAGCGTAAAAGAGACCCAGTACTTC	CASSRTSVKETQYF
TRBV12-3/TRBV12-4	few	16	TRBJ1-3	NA	TGTGCCAGCAGTTCAACAGCTCGGGGCTCTGGAAACACCATATATTTT	CASSSTARGSGNTIYF
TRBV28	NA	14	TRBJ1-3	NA	TGTGCCAGCAGGGTTGACAGCTCTGGAAACACCATATATTTT	CASRVDSSGNTIYF
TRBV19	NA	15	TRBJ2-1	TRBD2	TGTGCCAGTAGTACCTTACTAGCGGGAGTCAATGAGCAGTTCTTC	CASSTLLAGVNEQFF
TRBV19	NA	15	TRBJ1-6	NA	TGTGCCAGTAGTAAGTTGGGACGGAAGAATTCACCCCTCCACTTT	CASSKLGRKNSPLHF
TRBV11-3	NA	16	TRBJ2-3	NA	TGTGCCAGCACTAAAACAGGAGGGCCCCCAAGGAGAAGGTCGAATTTT	CASTKTGGPPRRRSNF